These 29 T cell receptor beta chains came from one sample sequenced in a study of shared clonotypes between healthy human individuals. This table comes from immunoSEQ multiplex PCR, and its TCRdb copy is limited to in-frame clones, with some not included. This sample has more than 1.2 million clones, with about 98.5% found just once. Sequenced input: naive CD4+ T cells sorted from blood. Indicated subset: CD45RA+ positively selected. All receptors derive from a man aged 25 to 40 in good health.

With respect to this clone: Different DNA sequences within this sample yield the same CDR3. The CDR3 DNA reads TGTGCCAGCTCACCTAGCGTCCCTTACAATGAGCAGTTCTTC. This translates into CASSPSVPYNEQFF. J is TRBJ2-1 and V is TRBV18, with D tentatively TRBD2 (5 bases). CDR3 length: 14 amino acids. The germline CDR1 and CDR2 sequences are KGHSH and LQKENI. V lost 3 bases and J lost 4, with 10 bases in between.

The sample holds one count of this clone. This sequence joins TRBV6-5 and TRBJ2-5, with 10 bases fitting TRBD2. The ends lost 11 bases at V and 5 bases at J; junction bases unmatched: 5. The CDR3 is 12 amino acids. Germline CDR1 MNHEY, CDR2 SVGAGI. The CDR3 reads CAPSGSGETQYF. CDR3 bases: TGTGCCCCTAGCGGGAGCGGGGAGACCCAGTACTTC.

The rearrangement links TRBV5-4 to TRBJ2-4; 10 bases are shared with TRBD1. The CDR3 contains 14 residues. V shed 4 bases, J shed 8 bases, and the junction held 6 bases outside the gene matches. Germline assignment: CDR1 SGHNT and CDR2 YYREEE (reference sequence). CDR3 loop: CASSIPGQGYIQYF. The CDR3 bases are TGTGCCAGCAGCATACCGGGACAGGGGTACATTCAGTACTTC.

The V gene is TRBV11-2, the J gene TRBJ2-7; 14 bases map to TRBD2. This CDR3 is built from 16 residues. Germline V CDR1 and CDR2: SGHAT, FQNNGV. The V segment lost 5 bases and the J segment 5 bases; nucleotides outside the gene matches: 8. CDR3 amino acids: CASSPGLAGGSHEQYF. Written as DNA, the CDR3 is TGTGCCAGCAGCCCCGGACTAGCGGGAGGAAGCCACGAGCAGTACTTC.

The V and J genes are TRBV7-6 and TRBJ2-7; D unresolved. This CDR3 has 14 residues. Germline CDR1 reads SGHVS; CDR2 reads FNYEAQ. Trimming left V 4 bases short and J 3 bases short, with 13 bases between. The CDR3, as DNA: TGTGCCAGCAGCTCGACTGGACGGAGCTACGAGCAGTACTTC. Translated, it gives CASSSTGRSYEQYF. Together with reference TRBV7-6 and TRBJ2-7, the CDR3 gives the full variable domain: GAGVSQSPRYKVTKRGQDVALRCDPISGHVSLYWYRQALGQGPEFLTYFNYEAQQDKSGLPNDRFSAERPEGSISTLTIQRTEQRDSAMYRCASSSTGRSYEQYFGPGTRLTVT.

Note on this clone: Its ends do not fully match the called genes, so a read error is possible. The V and J genes are TRBV25-1 and TRBJ2-7, with a possible D match to TRBD2 (6 bases). CDR1 is MGHDK and CDR2 is SYGVNS in the germline V gene. The CDR3 contains 15 residues. The CDR3 sequence: CASSESGTFSYEQYF. For the CDR3, the DNA is TGTGCCAGCAGCGAATCGGGGACTTTCTCCTACGAGCAGTACTTC.

Points on this clone: The germline gene is not matched at one end of the junction; a read error may be the cause. This sequence joins TRBV7-7 and TRBJ2-3; unclear D gene. The CDR3 sequence is 14 residues long. The V gene's germline CDR1 is SSHAT and CDR2 FNYEAQ (reference sequence). CDR3 bases: TGTGCTAGCAGCTCAAGGACGACGGCAGATACGCAGTATTTT. This codes for CASSSRTTADTQYF.

This clone appeared once. The gene calls are TRBV28 and TRBJ1-5; 7 bases line up with TRBD1. The CDR3 is made up of 15 amino acids. V shed 6 bases and J 3 bases; nucleotides not matched to a gene: 8. Germline V lookup: CDR1 MDHEN, CDR2 SYDVKM. The CDR3 is CASSPQGGLNQPQHF. CDR3 sequence (DNA): TGTGCCAGCAGCCCCCAGGGGGGACTCAATCAGCCCCAGCATTTT.

The V and J genes are TRBV27 and TRBJ2-1; TRBD2 matches 11 bases. The CDR3 is made up of 17 amino acids. V lost 4 bases and J lost 6; bases outside the gene matches: 11. Germline loops: CDR1 MNHEY, CDR2 SMNVEV (reference sequence). The CDR3: CASSSPPLAGAFNEQFF. As DNA, the CDR3 is TGTGCCAGCAGTTCCCCTCCACTAGCGGGAGCTTTCAATGAGCAGTTCTTC.

V is TRBV7-9 and J is TRBJ1-1; D is perhaps TRBD1 (6 bases). This CDR3 is 15 amino acids long. In germline, CDR1 is SEHNR, CDR2 FQNEAQ (reference sequence). The V gene lost 5 bases and the J gene lost 6 bases, with 19 bases spanning the gap. CDR3 region: CASSPQQGLVPEAFF. The CDR3 DNA reads TGTGCCAGCAGCCCCCAACAGGGCCTCGTGCCTGAAGCTTTCTTT. Drawing the rest from reference TRBV7-9 and TRBJ1-1, the complete variable domain is DTGVSQNPRHKITKRGQNVTFRCDPISEHNRLYWYRQTLGQGPEFLTYFQNEAQLEKSRLLSDRFSAERPKGSFSTLEIQRTEQGDSAMYLCASSPQQGLVPEAFFGQGTRLTVV.

The rearrangement joins TRBV11-2 to TRBJ1-4; the D gene is possibly TRBD1 (5 bases). The CDR3 spans 14 residues. Germline assignment: CDR1 SGHAT and CDR2 FQNNGV. V was clipped by 4 bases and J by 13 bases, with 19 bases between them. The CDR3 region has the DNA TGTGCCAGCAGCTCAGCTAGGACCGGGGGGGGACTGTTTTTT. This gives the protein CASSSARTGGGLFF.

The chain links TRBV7-2 to TRBJ1-2, with D uncertain. The germline CDR1 and CDR2 sequences are SGHTA and FQGNSA. V lost 2 bases, J lost 8 bases, and 12 bases lay in between. CDR3 length: 13 amino acids. Written as DNA, the CDR3 is TGTGCCAGCAGCTTAAATCGACTGGGGGGCTACACCTTC. Protein: CASSLNRLGGYTF. Based on the CDR3 plus reference TRBV7-2 and TRBJ1-2, the full variable domain is GAGVSQSPSNKVTEKGKDVELRCDPISGHTALYWYRQSLGQGLEFLIYFQGNSAPDKSGLPSDRFSAERTGGSVSTLTIQRTQQEDSAVYLCASSLNRLGGYTFGSGTRLTVV.

The V gene is TRBV6-5, the J gene TRBJ2-7; TRBD1 is a possible D gene (5 bases). The V and J ends lost 6 bases and 9 bases respectively, with 18 bases between them. The CDR3 sequence is 13 residues long. In germline, CDR1 is MNHEY, CDR2 SVGAGI. This chain's CDR3 is CASRTQGLPAQYF. The CDR3, as DNA: TGTGCCAGCAGAACCCAGGGCCTCCCGGCGCAGTACTTC.

The genes are TRBV16 and TRBJ2-5; the D call may be TRBD1 or TRBD2 (5 bases each). V lost 4 bases to trimming and J lost 4 bases, with 16 bases between them. Germline CDR1 reads KGHSY; CDR2 reads FQNENV. The length of the CDR3 is 15 residues. DNA for the CDR3: TGTGCCAGCAGCCCCACTACAGGAGGTATAGAGACCCAGTACTTC. This encodes CASSPTTGGIETQYF.

V gene TRBV15 combines with J gene TRBJ2-1; possible D gene TRBD2, 6 bases. Germline CDR1 reads LNHNV; CDR2 reads YYDKDF (reference sequence). V lost 0 bases and J 6 bases, leaving 12 bases between the germline ends. This CDR3 has 15 residues. CDR3 DNA: TGTGCCACCAGCAGAGATCCGGACTACTTCAATGAGCAGTTCTTC. This encodes CATSRDPDYFNEQFF.

On this clone: Other DNA sequences from this sample encode an identical CDR3 as well. The chain uses TRBV5-1 and TRBJ2-7; 7 bases match TRBD2. The ends lost 0 bases at V and 3 bases at J; junction bases unmatched: 6. CDR1 is SGHRS, CDR2 YFSETQ, per germline. The CDR3 is 15 residues long. CDR3 in amino acids: CASSLVVAGNYEQYF. CDR3 coding DNA: TGCGCCAGCAGCTTGGTGGTAGCGGGCAACTACGAGCAGTACTTC.

The chain recombines TRBV18 with TRBJ1-5, with a possible D match to TRBD1 (6 bases). Germline CDR1 KGHSH, CDR2 LQKENI. Trimming shortened V by 0 bases and J by 5 bases, and 14 bases separated the two germline ends. The CDR3 length is 16 residues. CDR3: CASSPPGGGPDQPQHF. In nucleotides, the CDR3 is TGTGCCAGCTCACCACCAGGGGGGGGTCCGGATCAGCCCCAGCATTTT.

The chain couples TRBV11-2 to TRBJ2-1; 10 positions match TRBD1. Germline trimming cut 7 bases from V and 10 bases from J; bases unmatched to any gene: 22. The CDR3 extends over 18 amino acids. Looked up from germline, CDR1 is SGHAT and CDR2 is FQNNGV. The CDR3 DNA is TGTGCCAGCACCTTTGCGGGGACAGGGGACTACCGGATTGGAGAGCAGTTCTTC. As protein: CASTFAGTGDYRIGEQFF.

The chain uses TRBV28 and TRBJ2-1, with 9 nucleotides matching TRBD1. The CDR3 length is 15 residues. Germline assignment: CDR1 MDHEN and CDR2 SYDVKM. The trim removed 5 bases at V and 6 bases at J, leaving 8 bases unmatched. CDR3 in amino acids: CASSLWTGAFNEQFF. CDR3 DNA: TGTGCCAGCAGTCTCTGGACAGGGGCGTTCAATGAGCAGTTCTTC.

V is TRBV5-5 and J is TRBJ1-2; unclear D gene. The V gene's germline CDR1 is SGHKS and CDR2 YYEKEE (reference sequence). V dropped 4 bases and J dropped 4 bases, with 11 bases sitting between them. CDR3 size: 13 residues. CDR3 bases: TGTGCCAGCAGCAGAGACACCCTCTATGGCTACACCTTC. This sequence encodes CASSRDTLYGYTF.

This chain joins TRBV11-2 and TRBJ2-3, with TRBD1 matching 8 bases. The V and J ends lost 1 base and 8 bases, in that order; junction bases with no gene match: 8. CDR1 is SGHAT and CDR2 is FQNNGV in the germline V gene. This CDR3 comprises 15 residues. The CDR3 DNA sequence: TGTGCCAGCAGCTTAGTGGCAGGGGGCACGGGTACGCAGTATTTT. Its translation: CASSLVAGGTGTQYF.

The chain has TRBV6-5 and TRBJ2-7, with 12 bases that match TRBD1. Trimming took 4 bases from V and 5 from J; bases not matched to a gene: 6. From germline, CDR1 is MNHEY and CDR2 SVGAGI. The CDR3 runs to 15 residues. CDR3 residues: CASSFTGTGGNEQYF. For the CDR3, the DNA is TGTGCCAGCAGTTTTACCGGGACAGGGGGCAACGAGCAGTACTTC.

The chain uses TRBV7-9 and TRBJ1-1; no reliable D call. Germline CDR1 SEHNR, CDR2 FQNEAQ (reference sequence). V shed 5 bases and J shed 3 bases, with 13 bases lying between them. The CDR3 consists of 14 residues. CDR3: CASSPATSYTEAFF. The CDR3 region has the DNA TGTGCCAGCAGCCCCGCGACATCTTACACTGAAGCTTTCTTT.

The V call is TRBV4-1, the J call TRBJ2-1, with TRBD2 matching 11 bases. Germline CDR1 and CDR2: MGHRA and YSYEKL. V was pared by 4 bases and J by 4 bases, with 6 bases of the junction left unmatched. This CDR3 region has 16 residues. CDR3 sequence reads: CASSLQGLAVYNEQFF. CDR3 nucleotide sequence: TGCGCCAGCAGCCTACAGGGACTAGCGGTGTACAATGAGCAGTTCTTC.

V gene TRBV29-1 combines with J gene TRBJ2-7; TRBD1 aligns across 7 bases. This CDR3 contains 13 residues. V lost 3 bases to trimming and J lost 0 bases; unmatched junction nucleotides: 2. Looked up from germline, CDR1 is SQVTM and CDR2 is ANQGSEA. In DNA form, the CDR3 reads TGCAGCGTTGATAGACAGGGCTCCTACGAGCAGTACTTC. Translating it yields CSVDRQGSYEQYF.

The V gene is TRBV28, the J gene TRBJ1-2; no definite D call. Germline CDR1 reads MDHEN; CDR2 reads SYDVKM. This CDR3 has 13 residues. The V end was cut by 8 bases, the J end by 5 bases, with 15 bases between. In DNA form, the CDR3 reads TGTGCCAGCGGATTGGGGAGAGATTATGGCTACACCTTC. Encoded protein: CASGLGRDYGYTF.

V usage is TRBV5-4 and J usage is TRBJ1-3; TRBD1 agrees at 9 bases. Germline CDR1 SGHNT, CDR2 YYREEE (reference sequence). Trimming cost V 4 bases and J 4 bases; bases outside gene matches: 6. This CDR3 spans 15 amino acids. The CDR3 is CASSVGQGGGNTIYF. The CDR3 region has the DNA TGTGCCAGCAGCGTGGGACAGGGAGGGGGAAACACCATATATTTT.

This clone appeared a single time. The rearrangement uses TRBV18 and TRBJ2-1; D ambiguous. Germline V gene data show CDR1 as KGHSH and CDR2 as LQKENI. V lost 6 bases and J lost 1, with 7 bases in between. There are 13 residues in the CDR3. The CDR3 coding sequence is TGTGCCAGCTCCTTCCCTTCCTACAATGAGCAGTTCTTC. Its protein is CASSFPSYNEQFF.

Note on this clone: Other DNA sequences of this sample code for an identical CDR3. This chain links TRBV6-5 with TRBJ1-5, with 11 bases lining up with TRBD1. The V gene end was trimmed by 6 bases and the J gene end by 1 base; junction bases not matched to a gene: 2. Germline CDR1 is MNHEY and CDR2 is SVGAGI. The CDR3 consists of 15 residues. CDR3 region: CASRGTGGSNQPQHF. The CDR3 region has the DNA TGTGCCAGCAGGGGGACAGGGGGAAGCAATCAGCCCCAGCATTTT.